What follows describes a single TCR beta chain. The sample belongs to a study of shared clonotypes between healthy human individuals. Here immunoSEQ multiplex PCR was the method, and the copy in TCRdb shows in-frame clones only, minus some. The repertoire holds approximately 99,000 clones, with roughly two thirds as singletons. V dropped 5 bases and J dropped 2 bases, with 16 bases sitting between them. The CDR3 is 15 amino acids. Germline CDR1 MNHEY, CDR2 SMNVEV (reference sequence). The TCR originated in a woman in her twenties or thirties in good health. This chain uses TRBV27 with TRBJ2-7; D possibly corresponds to TRBD2 (5 bases). The source material was memory CD8+ T cells sorted from blood. As for subset: CD45RO+ cells pooled with CCR7-negative TemRA cells. The CDR3 nucleotides read TGTGCCAGCAGTCCAACTAGAAGCCATGCCTACGAGCAGTACTTC. This translates into CASSPTRSHAYEQYF.